These 11 T cell receptor beta chains originate from one sample sequenced in a study of control samples from healthy donors and cancer patients (dated by TCRdb to 2019 to 2021). Libraries were constructed by the immunoSEQ multiplex PCR assay. The table was pulled from immuneACCESS by TCRdb, which kept in-frame rearrangements only. Such tables lose some clones; where checked, under half of the loss comes from unresolved V genes, and the rest has no known cause. This sample lists around 140,000 clones; around nine tenths were detected once. Together, the top ten hold 5.5% of the sample. The specimen sequenced was blood. These receptor sequences come from a man in his late teens or twenties in good health.

This sequence joins TRBV7-9 and TRBJ2-3; 7 bases are a match to TRBD2. Per germline, CDR1 SEHNR and CDR2 FQNEAQ (reference sequence). The length of the CDR3 is 14 residues. The V and J ends lost 5 bases and 4 bases, in that order; junction bases with no gene match: 6. CDR3 residues: CASSPRLAPDTQYF. The CDR3 DNA reads as TGTGCCAGCAGCCCCCGACTAGCCCCAGATACGCAGTATTTT. The full variable domain, in which reference TRBV7-9 and TRBJ2-3 provide the parts outside the CDR3, is DTGVSQNPRHKITKRGQNVTFRCDPISEHNRLYWYRQTLGQGPEFLTYFQNEAQLEKSRLLSDRFSAERPKGSFSTLEIQRTEQGDSAMYLCASSPRLAPDTQYFGPGTRLTVL.

CDR3 in DNA: TGTGCCAGCAGCCCGGTTCGAGGACAAGAGACCCAGTACTTC. Translation gives CASSPVRGQETQYF. J is TRBJ2-5 and V is TRBV7-2; no firm D call. Germline V gives CDR1 SGHTA, CDR2 FQGNSA. The CDR3 totals 14 residues. V was shortened by 5 bases and J by 2 bases, with 12 bases between the two germline ends.

The gene calls are TRBV27 and TRBJ1-4, with no clear D. The germline V gene has CDR1 MNHEY and CDR2 SMNVEV (reference sequence). V lost 6 bases and J 3 bases, leaving 11 bases between the germline ends. The CDR3 length is 14 residues. CDR3 loop: CASRTDISNEKLFF. The CDR3 DNA is TGTGCCAGCAGAACCGACATCTCTAATGAAAAACTGTTTTTT.

This clone was found once. The chain combines TRBV5-4 with TRBJ2-7; D gene ambiguous. The CDR3 sequence is 13 residues long. Germline CDR1 SGHNT, CDR2 YYREEE (reference sequence). V was pared by 6 bases and J by 2 bases, with 12 bases between. In DNA, the CDR3 is TGTGCCAGCACGGGCCCGGCCCCCTACGAGCAGTACTTC. Amino acid sequence: CASTGPAPYEQYF.

J is TRBJ1-4 and V is TRBV3-1 (or the pseudogene TRBV3-2); D remains ambiguous. The length of the CDR3 is 13 residues. Germline V gene lookup returns CDR1 LGHDT and CDR2 YNNKEL (reference sequence). V was cut by 4 bases and J by 7 bases, with 10 bases left in between. The CDR3 sequence: CASSRSDGEKLFF. The DNA for the CDR3 is TGTGCCAGCAGCCGATCGGACGGTGAAAAACTGTTTTTT.

The chain carries TRBV30 and TRBJ1-5; D gene uncertain. Trimming took off 7 bases at V and 7 bases at J, with 17 bases between the two ends. Germline V lookup: CDR1 GTSNPN, CDR2 SVGIG (reference sequence). The CDR3 has 13 residues. CDR3 sequence reads: CALETRVGQPQHF. As DNA, the CDR3 is TGTGCCTTGGAAACACGGGTGGGGCAGCCCCAGCATTTT.

The CDR3 region is CASSPLAGASPRTQYF. In DNA form, the CDR3 reads TGTGCCAGCAGCCCACTAGCGGGGGCCTCTCCCCGTACGCAGTATTTT. The V call is TRBV3-1 (or the pseudogene TRBV3-2), the J call TRBJ2-3; TRBD2 agrees at 11 bases. The junction had 11 bases not matched to a gene; V was cut back by 4 bases and J by 8 bases. Per germline, CDR1 LGHDT and CDR2 YNNKEL (reference sequence). This CDR3 contains 16 residues.

This sequence joins TRBV5-1 and TRBJ1-1, with TRBD1 matching 9 bases. The CDR3 covers 15 residues. J lost 4 bases, V lost 1 base, and 5 bases had no gene match. Germline CDR1 is SGHRS and CDR2 is YFSETQ. In DNA, the CDR3 is TGCGCCAGCAGCTTGCCCGGGACAGGGCCCACTGAAGCTTTCTTT. Translation gives CASSLPGTGPTEAFF.

This clone appeared a single time. The chain carries TRBV5-5 and TRBJ2-7; D is uncertain. The CDR3 consists of 13 residues. Germline CDR1 is SGHKS and CDR2 is YYEKEE (reference sequence). The ends were cut back, 4 bases at V and 1 base at J, with 9 bases in the middle. For the CDR3, the DNA is TGTGCCAGCAGCCAGCTTGGATCCTACGAGCAGTACTTC. Amino acids: CASSQLGSYEQYF.

The chain is built from TRBV14 and TRBJ1-5; maybe TRBD1 (5 bases). CDR1 and CDR2 (germline): SGHDN, FVKESK. The CDR3 consists of 18 residues. The V end lost 4 bases, the J end lost 0 bases, and 19 bases lay between the germline ends. As DNA, the CDR3 is TGTGCCAGCAGCCCCTGCTCTCGACAGCCTCTTAGCAATCAGCCCCAGCATTTT. This encodes CASSPCSRQPLSNQPQHF.

The chain couples TRBV9 to TRBJ2-3, with a tentative D call TRBD2 (6 bases). CDR1 and CDR2 (germline): SGDLS, YYNGEE. CDR3 length: 16 amino acids. V was trimmed by 4 bases and J by 0 bases, leaving 15 bases between them. CDR3 region: CASSRSPGVSTDTQYF. As DNA, the CDR3 is TGTGCCAGCAGCCGTAGTCCGGGGGTGAGCACAGATACGCAGTATTTT.